A single sample gave rise to the 29 T cell receptor beta chains below, sequenced in a study of blood T cells in healthy people across ages. Sample-barcoded 5' priming and a J-beta primer mix drove a second PCR of roughly 6 to 12 cycles. In TCRdb, the 5' RACE reads were re-called with MiXCR into one record per CDR3 protein. The data hold about 730,000 distinct CDR3 sequences, with roughly 44% observed a single time. Sequenced sample: blood. The receptor source for this set is a woman aged 60-70 years in good health.

The rearrangement links TRBV28 to TRBJ1-5, with D possibly TRBD1 on 5 matching bases. CDR3 length: 12 residues. Germline V gene data show CDR1 as MDHEN and CDR2 as SYDVKM. Between the trimmed V and J ends, which lost 4 bases and 6 bases, there was a span of 7 bases. CDR3 residues: CASSSGTQPQHF. CDR3 nucleotides: TGTGCCAGCAGTTCAGGGACTCAGCCCCAGCATTTT.

The rearrangement links TRBV11-1 to TRBJ2-4; D gene ambiguous. V was trimmed by 2 bases and J by 15 bases, leaving 17 bases between them. Germline V gene lookup returns CDR1 SGHAT and CDR2 FQDESV (reference sequence). This CDR3 region has 13 residues. The CDR3 DNA reads TGTGCCAGCAGCTTATACTCCTACCCAGAGGTGTACTTC. Translation gives CASSLYSYPEVYF.

Worth noting for this clonotype: The conserved closing phenylalanine or tryptophan is absent in this CDR3, likely reflecting a read error. The limits of the CDR3 on the DNA are not certain, so only TCRdb's listed CDR3 is given. The chain couples TRBV27 to TRBJ2-1; the tabulated D call, TRBD1, remains unverified against the DNA. The CDR3 comprises 18 residues, both ends counted. Germline values: CDR1 MNHEY, CDR2 SMNVEV (reference sequence). CDR3 region: CASSLIGDRGPYGYTFGS.

V and J are TRBV3-1 and TRBJ2-5, with D perhaps TRBD1 (6 bases). Trimming removed 8 bases from V and 4 bases from J, with 14 bases in between. CDR1 and CDR2 (germline): LGHDT, YNNKEL (reference sequence). This CDR3 spans 13 amino acids. The CDR3 DNA follows: TGTGCCAGCGTTGGGGGCGCTTTAGAGACCCAGTACTTC. Translated: CASVGGALETQYF.

V is TRBV20-1 and J is TRBJ2-4; TRBD1 agrees at 9 bases. V shed 0 bases and J 13 bases; nucleotides not matched to a gene: 13. Germline assignment: CDR1 DFQATT and CDR2 SNEGSKA (reference sequence). The length of the CDR3 is 15 residues. The CDR3 loop is CSARDLGTGRREQYF. The DNA of the CDR3 is TGCAGTGCTAGAGATCTAGGGACAGGGAGGAGAGAGCAGTACTTC.

This clonotype was counted at least ten times. This rearrangement joins TRBV7-6 to TRBJ2-5; D may be TRBD2 (6 bases). Germline V lookup: CDR1 SGHVS, CDR2 FNYEAQ. The ends were cut back, 3 bases at V and 11 bases at J, with 22 bases in the middle. The CDR3 runs to 15 residues. The CDR3 bases are TGTGCCAGCAGCTTTGAGGGGAGGCCCCTGGGGGAGCAGTACTTC. Its protein is CASSFEGRPLGEQYF.

The J gene is TRBJ2-3, the V gene TRBV29-1; weak D call: TRBD1 (6 bases). With 3 bases removed from V and 2 bases from J, the gap between germline ends came to 15 bases. Germline CDR1 and CDR2: SQVTM and ANQGSEA. The CDR3 length is 15 residues. CDR3: CSVDTPQGSTDTQYF. In DNA form, the CDR3 reads TGCAGCGTTGACACACCCCAGGGGTCCACAGATACGCAGTATTTT.

V usage is TRBV29-1 and J usage is TRBJ2-1; D gene ambiguous. Germline values: CDR1 SQVTM, CDR2 ANQGSEA. Trimming pared 0 bases from V and 7 bases from J, leaving 16 bases between. The CDR3 has 15 amino acids. The CDR3 DNA reads TGCAGCGTTGAAGATGGCCTAGTTCGCACAAATGAGCAGTTCTTC. The encoded protein is CSVEDGLVRTNEQFF.

This clonotype was counted between two and nine times. V usage is TRBV20-1 and J usage is TRBJ2-7; TRBD1 matches at 7 bases. Unmatched junction bases numbered 17, after V lost 5 bases and J lost 1 base. The germline V gene has CDR1 DFQATT and CDR2 SNEGSKA (reference sequence). The CDR3 consists of 17 residues. The CDR3 sequence: CSAPRLKMEQGSYEQYF. The CDR3 DNA is TGCAGTGCTCCACGCCTGAAAATGGAACAGGGGTCCTACGAGCAGTACTTC.

This clonotype was counted a few times. Since a much larger clone is just one base distant, this may be a read error. This chain connects TRBV9 to TRBJ2-5; tentatively, D is TRBD2 (5 bases). This CDR3 is built from 16 residues. The V and J ends lost 0 bases and 11 bases respectively, with 23 bases between them. Germline V gene data show CDR1 as SGDLS and CDR2 as YYNGEE. The CDR3 region is CASSVGVRESRDEQYF. CDR3 nucleotide sequence: TGTGCCAGCAGCGTAGGAGTTAGGGAGTCAAGGGATGAGCAGTACTTC.

The chain joins TRBV6-5 to TRBJ2-7; TRBD2 agrees at 14 bases. V lost 5 bases to trimming and J lost 7 bases; unmatched junction nucleotides: 7. Germline values: CDR1 MNHEY, CDR2 SVGAGI. This CDR3 is built from 15 residues. For the CDR3, the DNA is TGTGCCAGCAGTCCTGGGACTAGCGGGAGCGATGAGCAGTACTTC. Translating it yields CASSPGTSGSDEQYF.

This clonotype occurred a few times. The rearrangement joins TRBV3-1 to TRBJ1-2, with TRBD1 matching over 9 bases. The CDR3 sequence is 16 residues long. V gave up 4 bases and J gave up 4 bases; unmatched junction bases: 10. The germline CDR1 and CDR2 sequences are LGHDT and YNNKEL (reference sequence). The CDR3 nucleotides read TGTGCCAGCAGCCTCGGGACAGGGCGAGGGGGCTATGGCTACACCTTC. The encoded protein is CASSLGTGRGGYGYTF.

This clonotype has only one observation. The junction does not match germline at one end; this may be a read error. This rearrangement joins TRBV27 to TRBJ1-2, with D unresolved. The CDR3 loop spans 13 amino acids. CDR1 MNHEY and CDR2 SMNVEV come from the germline V gene (reference sequence). CDR3 region: CASCLSEAYGYTF. CDR3 DNA sequence: TGTGCCAGCTGTTTATCCGAGGCCTATGGCTACACCTTC.

The chain uses TRBV7-9 and TRBJ2-4, with unresolved D. Germline assignment: CDR1 SEHNR and CDR2 FQNEAQ (reference sequence). The length of the CDR3 is 12 residues. Trimming pared 3 bases from V and 15 bases from J, leaving 15 bases between. CDR3 sequence reads: CASSLPIVLPYF. The CDR3 DNA reads as TGTGCCAGCAGCTTGCCCATAGTCCTCCCGTACTTC.

This clonotype appeared a few times. The gene calls are TRBV6-5 and TRBJ2-6; no clear D gene. This CDR3 region has 15 residues. Per germline, CDR1 MNHEY and CDR2 SVGAGI. V shed 0 bases and J shed 2 bases, with 5 bases lying between them. CDR3 DNA: TGTGCCAGCAGTTACTCGAGGCCTGGGGCCAACGTCCTGACTTTC. This sequence encodes CASSYSRPGANVLTF.

This clonotype has more than one count but fewer than ten. The chain couples TRBV6-1 to TRBJ1-2, with 7 bases aligning to TRBD1. V lost 4 bases, J lost 2 bases, and 10 bases stayed unmatched. There are 16 residues in the CDR3. The germline CDR1 and CDR2 sequences are MNHNS and SASEGT. The CDR3 spells CASSGGRLTGNYGYTF. The CDR3 nucleotides are TGTGCCAGCAGTGGGGGGAGATTGACAGGGAACTATGGCTACACCTTC.

This clonotype was counted many times. The rearrangement uses TRBV20-1 and TRBJ2-5, with 13 bases fitting TRBD2. In germline, CDR1 is DFQATT, CDR2 SNEGSKA (reference sequence). V lost 6 bases to trimming and J lost 6 bases; unmatched junction nucleotides: 13. This CDR3 has 16 residues. The CDR3 sequence is CSAHFRTSGGKKTQYF. The CDR3 nucleotides read TGCAGTGCGCACTTCCGGACTAGCGGGGGCAAAAAGACCCAGTACTTC.

The gene calls are TRBV9 and TRBJ2-5; 7 nucleotides agree with TRBD2. Germline CDR1 is SGDLS and CDR2 is YYNGEE. This CDR3 is built from 15 residues. V shed 0 bases and J 11 bases; nucleotides not matched to a gene: 13. CDR3 nucleotides: TGTGCCAGCAGCGTAGCGGCTAGCGGAATGAATGAGCAGTACTTC. Translation: CASSVAASGMNEQYF.

The rearrangement uses TRBV9 and TRBJ2-7, with TRBD1 as a possible D gene (5 bases). This CDR3 has 15 residues. The ends were cut back, 0 bases at V and 7 bases at J, with 17 bases in the middle. Per germline, CDR1 SGDLS and CDR2 YYNGEE. The CDR3 region is CASSVEGVSHNEQYF. The CDR3 nucleotides read TGTGCCAGCAGCGTAGAAGGGGTATCCCACAATGAGCAGTACTTC.

A single count supports this clonotype. The CDR3 reads CASSFGDRDEEQYF. Here the CDR3 DNA reads TGTGCCAGCAGTTTTGGGGACAGGGATGAAGAGCAGTACTTC. The V gene is TRBV12-3 or TRBV12-4, the J gene TRBJ2-5; 9 bases match TRBD1. The CDR3 spans 14 residues. V was pared by 3 bases and J by 11 bases, with 10 bases of the junction left unmatched.

For this clonotype: At one end, the junction sequence differs from germline, possibly due to a read error. V is TRBV5-1 and J is TRBJ2-3, with 9 bases aligning to TRBD2. CDR1 and CDR2 (germline): SGHRS, YFSETQ. The CDR3 has 15 residues. The CDR3 DNA reads TGCGTCAGCAGTCCCTCGCGGGAGGGAACAGATACGCAGTATTTT. Protein sequence: CVSSPSREGTDTQYF. The full variable domain, with the rest looked up from reference TRBV5-1 and TRBJ2-3, is KAGVTQTPRYLIKTRGQQVTLSCSPISGHRSVSWYQQTPGQGLQFLFEYFSETQRNKGNFPGRFSGRQFSNSRSEMNVSTLELGDSALYLCVSSPSREGTDTQYFGPGTRLTVL.

The chain couples TRBV5-1 to TRBJ1-1; D gene unclear. Trimming removed 0 bases at V and 7 bases at J, with 13 bases between. The CDR3 is made up of 14 amino acids. Germline CDR1 and CDR2: SGHRS and YFSETQ. The CDR3 region is CASSLDGPDREAFF. The CDR3 bases are TGCGCCAGCAGCTTGGATGGGCCGGATCGTGAAGCTTTCTTT.

With regard to this clonotype: This sequence may be a read error, since a much larger clone differs from it by one base. CDR3 residues: CAGSVRGSASGTNTDTQYF. CDR3 DNA sequence: TGTGCCGGCAGTGTAAGGGGATCGGCTAGCGGGACCAACACAGATACGCAGTATTTT. This rearrangement joins TRBV6-1 to TRBJ2-3; 9 bases map to TRBD2. This CDR3 has 19 residues. Germline values: CDR1 MNHNS, CDR2 SASEGT.

Here the CDR3 DNA reads TGTGCCAGCAGTATTGGGACAGGGGAGCAAAGCAATCAGCCCCAGCATTTT. This encodes CASSIGTGEQSNQPQHF. The chain links TRBV27 to TRBJ1-5; 10 bases map to TRBD1. This CDR3 has 17 residues. V lost 5 bases and J lost 1; bases outside the gene matches: 8. Germline loops: CDR1 MNHEY, CDR2 SMNVEV (reference sequence).

This clonotype has more than one count but fewer than ten. This chain joins TRBV5-1 and TRBJ1-1; D not resolved. Trimming left V 4 bases short and J 0 bases short, with 10 bases between. The CDR3 runs 14 residues. Germline V gives CDR1 SGHRS, CDR2 YFSETQ. The CDR3 spells CASSPASMNTEAFF. DNA for the CDR3: TGCGCCAGCAGCCCTGCATCCATGAACACTGAAGCTTTCTTT.

This clonotype is a singleton in its sample. The chain combines TRBV27 with TRBJ1-4; D remains ambiguous. Trimming stripped 5 bases from V and 5 bases from J, with 9 bases between. The CDR3 sequence is 13 residues long. CDR1 and CDR2 from the germline V gene are MNHEY and SMNVEV (reference sequence). CDR3 sequence reads: CASSRRPNEKLFF. The CDR3 DNA is TGTGCCAGCAGTCGACGCCCAAATGAAAAACTGTTTTTT.

This clonotype was counted at least ten times. The V call is TRBV5-1, the J call TRBJ2-3; 7 bases fit TRBD1. The CDR3 consists of 15 residues. V shed 0 bases, J shed 6 bases, and the junction held 7 bases outside the gene matches. The germline gives CDR1 SGHRS, CDR2 YFSETQ. DNA for the CDR3: TGCGCCAGCAGCTTGGAGGGACAGCCAACTGATACGCAGTATTTT. This translates into CASSLEGQPTDTQYF.

To note about this clonotype: This may be a read error, as it is one base from a much larger clone. The chain employs TRBV29-1 and TRBJ2-7; D possibly corresponds to TRBD1 (6 bases). Germline CDR1 is SQVTM and CDR2 is ANQGSEA. The V end was cut by 7 bases, the J end by 3 bases, with 13 bases between. This CDR3 has 12 residues. Written as DNA, the CDR3 is TGCAGCGCTTCCGGGACACTCTACGAGCAGTACTTC. It encodes CSASGTLYEQYF.

As to this clonotype: A much larger clone is a single base away; this may be a read error. The chain recombines TRBV5-1 with TRBJ2-4; D is perhaps TRBD1 (6 bases). Trimming shortened V by 1 base and J by 13 bases, and 21 bases separated the two germline ends. The CDR3 totals 15 residues. In germline, CDR1 is SGHRS, CDR2 YFSETQ. The DNA of the CDR3 is TGCGCCAGCAGCTTGACAGGGAGTGGTTCCAATGAGCAGTACTTC. This gives the protein CASSLTGSGSNEQYF.